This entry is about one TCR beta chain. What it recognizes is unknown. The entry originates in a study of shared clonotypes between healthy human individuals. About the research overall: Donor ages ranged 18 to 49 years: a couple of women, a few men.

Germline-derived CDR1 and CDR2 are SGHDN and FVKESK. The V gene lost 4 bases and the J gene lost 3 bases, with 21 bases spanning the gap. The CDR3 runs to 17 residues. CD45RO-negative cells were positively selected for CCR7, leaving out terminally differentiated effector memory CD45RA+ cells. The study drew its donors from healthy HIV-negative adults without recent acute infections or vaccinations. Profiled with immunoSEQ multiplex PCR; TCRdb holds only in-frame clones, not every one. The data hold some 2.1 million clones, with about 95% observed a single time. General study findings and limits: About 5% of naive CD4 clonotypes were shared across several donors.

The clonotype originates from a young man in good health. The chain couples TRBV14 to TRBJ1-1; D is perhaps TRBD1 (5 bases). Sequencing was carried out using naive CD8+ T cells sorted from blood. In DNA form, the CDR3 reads TGTGCCAGCAGCCGGGGGACGAGAGTGGGACCTTACACTGAAGCTTTCTTT. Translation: CASSRGTRVGPYTEAFF. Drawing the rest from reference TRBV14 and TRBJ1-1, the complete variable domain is EAGVTQFPSHSVIEKGQTVTLRCDPISGHDNLYWYRRVMGKEIKFLLHFVKESKQDESGMPNNRFLAERTGGTYSTLKVQPAELEDSGVYFCASSRGTRVGPYTEAFFGQGTRLTVV.